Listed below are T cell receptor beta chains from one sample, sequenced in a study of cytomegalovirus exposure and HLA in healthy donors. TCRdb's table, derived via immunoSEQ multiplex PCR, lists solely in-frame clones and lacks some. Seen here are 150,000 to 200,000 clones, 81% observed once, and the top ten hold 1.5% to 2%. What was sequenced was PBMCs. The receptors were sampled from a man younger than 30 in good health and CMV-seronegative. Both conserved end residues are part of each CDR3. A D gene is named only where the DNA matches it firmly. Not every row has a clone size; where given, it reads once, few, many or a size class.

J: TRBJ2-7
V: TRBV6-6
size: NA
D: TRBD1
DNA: TGTGCCAGCAGGGCGGGACAGGGTTACGAGCAGTACTTC
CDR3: CASRAGQGYEQYF

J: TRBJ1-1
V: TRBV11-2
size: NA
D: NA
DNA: TGTGCCAGCCGGGGGTCAATGAACACTGAAGCTTTCTTT
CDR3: CASRGSMNTEAFF

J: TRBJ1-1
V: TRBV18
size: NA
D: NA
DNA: TGTGCCAGCTCTCCAGGACAAGACACTGAAGCTTTCTTT
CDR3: CASSPGQDTEAFF

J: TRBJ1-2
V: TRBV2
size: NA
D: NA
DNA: TGTGCCAGCAGTGGATTGACTGCCTACACCTTC
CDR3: CASSGLTAYTF

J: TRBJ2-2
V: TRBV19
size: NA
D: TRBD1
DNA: TGTGCCAGTAGTATGGGTGCAGGGGGAGACACCGGGGAGCTGTTTTTT
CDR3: CASSMGAGGDTGELFF

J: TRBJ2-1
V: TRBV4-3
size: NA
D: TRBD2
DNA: TGCGCCAGCAGCCAAGATCGCTTGACTAGCGGAAACAATGAGCAGTTCTTC
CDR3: CASSQDRLTSGNNEQFF

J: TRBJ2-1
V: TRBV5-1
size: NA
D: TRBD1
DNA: TGCGCCAGCAGCTCCCCCTTATATATGGCCGGGACAGCGAACAATGAGCAGTTCTTC
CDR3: CASSSPLYMAGTANNEQFF

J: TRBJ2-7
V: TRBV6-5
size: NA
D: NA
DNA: TGTGCCAGCAGTTACTCGCTAGGAGTGGGCTACGAGCAGTACTTC
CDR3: CASSYSLGVGYEQYF

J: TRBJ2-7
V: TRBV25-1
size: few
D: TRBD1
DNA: TGTGCCAGCAGTGAAATATTGGTATGGGACAGGCCCTACGAGCAGTACTTC
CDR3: CASSEILVWDRPYEQYF

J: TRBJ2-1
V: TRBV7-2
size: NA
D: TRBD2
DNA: TGTGCCAGCAGCTCCGGGTTCCCGGGACTAGCGGGATCATCGCAGTTCTTC
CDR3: CASSSGFPGLAGSSQFF

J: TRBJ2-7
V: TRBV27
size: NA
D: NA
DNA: TGTGCCAGCAGTTTCCTACAGAACTACGAGCAGTACTTC
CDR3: CASSFLQNYEQYF

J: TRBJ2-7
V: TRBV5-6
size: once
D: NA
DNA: TGTGCCAGCAGTTCTACGCGGTACGAGCAGTACTTC
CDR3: CASSSTRYEQYF

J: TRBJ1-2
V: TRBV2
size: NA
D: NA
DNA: TGTGCCAGCAGAGGACAGTCAAACTATGGCTACACCTTC
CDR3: CASRGQSNYGYTF

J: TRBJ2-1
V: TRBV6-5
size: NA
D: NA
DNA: TGTGCCAGCAGTTGGGGGCCCCAGTACAATGAGCAGTTCTTC
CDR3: CASSWGPQYNEQFF

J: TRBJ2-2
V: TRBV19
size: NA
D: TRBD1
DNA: TGTGCCAGTACCCGGCAGGGGGCAACCGGGGAGCTGTTTTTT
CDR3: CASTRQGATGELFF

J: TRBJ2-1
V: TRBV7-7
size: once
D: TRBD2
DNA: TGTGCTAGCAGCCCCCGGCTAGCGGGAGGGGGTGAGCAGTTCTTC
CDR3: CASSPRLAGGGEQFF

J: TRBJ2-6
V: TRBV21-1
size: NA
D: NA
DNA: TGTGCCAGACAGGGTAGGGAGACTGGGGCCAACGTCCTGACTTTC
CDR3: CARQGRETGANVLTF

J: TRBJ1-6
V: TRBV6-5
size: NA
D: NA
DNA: TGTGCCAGCATGAGCTCCTATAATTCACCCCTCCACTTT
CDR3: CASMSSYNSPLHF

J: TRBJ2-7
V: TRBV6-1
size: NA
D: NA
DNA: TGTGCCAGCAGTGGCAGGGTCTACGAGCAGTACTTC
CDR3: CASSGRVYEQYF

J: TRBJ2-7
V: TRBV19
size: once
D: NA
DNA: TGTGCCAGTACCTCGGACTCCGAGCAGTACTTC
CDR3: CASTSDSEQYF

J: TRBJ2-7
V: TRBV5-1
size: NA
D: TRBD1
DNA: TGCGCCAGCAGCTTGGAGGGGGCCGATTACTACGAGCAGTACTTC
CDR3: CASSLEGADYYEQYF

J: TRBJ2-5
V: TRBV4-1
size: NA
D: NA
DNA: TGCGCCAGCAGCCAAGATGGGGCTAAGGTGGAGACCCAGTACTTC
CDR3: CASSQDGAKVETQYF

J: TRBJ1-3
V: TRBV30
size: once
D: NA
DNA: TGTGCCTGGAGTGCTTTGAGGTCTGGAAACACCATATATTTT
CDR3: CAWSALRSGNTIYF

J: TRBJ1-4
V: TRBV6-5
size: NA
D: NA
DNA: TGTGCCAGCAGTTACTTGATCGGAGAGGAGAGCGAAAAACTGTTTTTT
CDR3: CASSYLIGEESEKLFF

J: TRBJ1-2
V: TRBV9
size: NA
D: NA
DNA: TGTGCCAGCAGCGATTACAGTAGTAACTATGGCTACACCTTC
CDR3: CASSDYSSNYGYTF

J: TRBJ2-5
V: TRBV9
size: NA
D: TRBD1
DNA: TGTGCCAGCAGCGTAGGCACAGGGGGCGGAGAGACCCAGTACTTC
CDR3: CASSVGTGGGETQYF

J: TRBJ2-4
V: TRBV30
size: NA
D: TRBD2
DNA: TGTGCCTGGAGTCGGGGGGAGAAAAACATTCAGTACTTC
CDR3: CAWSRGEKNIQYF

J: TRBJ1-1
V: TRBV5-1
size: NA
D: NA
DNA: TGCGCCAGCCAAGATAACCTAGAAGCTTTCTTT
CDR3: CASQDNLEAFF

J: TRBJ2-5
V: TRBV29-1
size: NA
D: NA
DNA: TGCAGCGTTGCGCGTTTGGGGCAAGGTCCGGGAGAGACCCAGTACTTC
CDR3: CSVARLGQGPGETQYF

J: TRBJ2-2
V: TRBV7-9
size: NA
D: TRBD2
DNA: TGTTCCAGCAGAAACAGCGGGAGCGCTGAGAACACCGGGGAGCTGTTTTTT
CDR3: CSSRNSGSAENTGELFF

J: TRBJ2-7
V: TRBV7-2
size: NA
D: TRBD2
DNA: TGTGCCAGCAGCTCGGGACTAGCGGGAGGGGCCGCCTACGAGCAGTACTTC
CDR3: CASSSGLAGGAAYEQYF

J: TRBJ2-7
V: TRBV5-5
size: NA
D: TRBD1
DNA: TGTGCCAGCAGCTTGGTCGCAGGGGGCAGCGAGCAGTACTTC
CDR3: CASSLVAGGSEQYF

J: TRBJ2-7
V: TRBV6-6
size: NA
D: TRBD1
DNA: TGTGCCAGCAGTTCCCCGTCGGACAGGCCCTACGAGCAGTACTTC
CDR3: CASSSPSDRPYEQYF

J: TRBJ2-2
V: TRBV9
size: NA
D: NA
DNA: TGTGCCAGCAGTCATCGGACATCGAACACCGGGGAGCTGTTTTTT
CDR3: CASSHRTSNTGELFF

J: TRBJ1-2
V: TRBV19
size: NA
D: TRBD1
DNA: TGTGCCAGTAGCATTATTGCCGGGGACAGCAATGGTGGCTACACCTTC
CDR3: CASSIIAGDSNGGYTF

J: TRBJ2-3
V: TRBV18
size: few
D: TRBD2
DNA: TGTGCCAGCTCACCCAGAGGGCTAGCGGGAGGAGGAGATACGCAGTATTTT
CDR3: CASSPRGLAGGGDTQYF

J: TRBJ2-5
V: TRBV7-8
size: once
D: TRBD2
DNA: TGTGCCAGCAGCTTAGTAGCGGGGGGCCAAGAGACCCAGTACTTC
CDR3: CASSLVAGGQETQYF

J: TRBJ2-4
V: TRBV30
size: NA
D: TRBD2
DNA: TGTGCCTGGAGTGTACTGTGGGTAGCGGGAGGCAAAAACATTCAGTACTTC
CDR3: CAWSVLWVAGGKNIQYF

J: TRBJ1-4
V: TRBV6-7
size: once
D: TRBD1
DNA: TGTGCCAGCAGTTACAGGGGGCTGGTTGAAAAACTGTTTTTT
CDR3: CASSYRGLVEKLFF

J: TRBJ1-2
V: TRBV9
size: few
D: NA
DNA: TGTGCCAGCAGCGACCCGGGGGAGGCCAACGGGGGCTACACCTTC
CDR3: CASSDPGEANGGYTF

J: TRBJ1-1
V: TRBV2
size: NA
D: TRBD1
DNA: TGTGCCAGCTTAAAAACAGGGGAGTCCACTGAAGCTTTCTTT
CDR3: CASLKTGESTEAFF

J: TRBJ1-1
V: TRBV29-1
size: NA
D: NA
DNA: TGCAGTGTCCCGGGGGACACTGAAGCTTTCTTT
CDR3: CSVPGDTEAFF

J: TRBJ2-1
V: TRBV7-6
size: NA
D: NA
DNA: TGTGCCAGCAGCTTAGCAGCCGGGGGGCCTTACAATGAGCAGTTCTTC
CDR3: CASSLAAGGPYNEQFF